The 2 T cell receptor beta chains below come from one sample, sequenced in a study of cytotoxic CD8 clonotypes in ibrutinib-treated CLL. TCRdb's copy holds only in-frame clones and misses some; the assay was immunoSEQ multiplex PCR. The data contain 250,000 to 350,000 clones, more than 70% of them singletons. The sample here was PBMCs, taken at disease progression, from a patient treated with ibrutinib. Receptors originate from a human donor with chronic lymphocytic leukemia.

The genes are TRBV10-2 and TRBJ1-1, with D perhaps TRBD1 (5 bases). Germline loops: CDR1 WSHSY, CDR2 SAAADI. The CDR3 contains 15 residues. Deletions cut 3 bases from V and 4 bases from J, with 15 bases between. The CDR3 nucleotides read TGCGCCAGCAGTGAACACCCTGGGGGGGGCACTGAAGCTTTCTTT. Its protein is CASSEHPGGGTEAFF.

This clone came up once. The chain joins TRBV9 to TRBJ1-4; 7 bases line up with TRBD1. CDR3 size: 18 residues. V trimming: 4 bases; J trimming: 2 bases; junction bases outside the gene matches: 14. From germline, CDR1 is SGDLS and CDR2 YYNGEE. CDR3: CASSRSGGALSTNEKLFF. Written as DNA, the CDR3 is TGTGCCAGCAGCCGTTCAGGGGGAGCCTTGTCCACTAATGAAAAACTGTTTTTT.